This TCR beta chain was sequenced during a study of blood T cells in healthy people across ages. This clonotype came up a few times. The antigen remains unidentified. The V end was cut by 5 bases, the J end by 5 bases, with 9 bases between. The germline CDR1 and CDR2 sequences are SGHTA and FQGNSA. This CDR3 is 13 amino acids long. A J-beta primer mix and a sample-barcoded 5' primer were used in a second PCR of about 7 to 12 cycles. MiXCR, applied by TCRdb to the 5' RACE reads, yields one record per CDR3 protein. The table includes 750,000 to 950,000 distinct CDR3 sequences, 25% to 30% detected once. The donors, healthy Caucasians from Russia, were aged about 6 to 95. Broader study findings: As naive T cell percentage varied, TCR beta diversity correlated strongly with it.

These sequences were also reported in another study, on T cells of mothers and their children. Turning to that study: The study recruited a few healthy Caucasian mothers and their six children as donors. For each mother, over 8 million TCR beta CDR3 reads were obtained, and for each child, 2.5 million to 3 million.

Material: blood. The chain combines TRBV7-2 with TRBJ2-2; D unresolved. The clonotype originates from a boy aged 10-17 years in good health. The CDR3 loop reads CASSTLGTGELFF. The CDR3 nucleotides are TGTGCCAGCAGCACCTTGGGGACCGGGGAGCTGTTTTTT. The complete variable domain, with remaining parts taken from reference TRBV7-2 and TRBJ2-2, reads GAGVSQSPSNKVTEKGKDVELRCDPISGHTALYWYRQSLGQGLEFLIYFQGNSAPDKSGLPSDRFSAERTGGSVSTLTIQRTQQEDSAVYLCASSTLGTGELFFGEGSRLTVL.